This TCR beta chain originates from a study of cytomegalovirus exposure and HLA in healthy donors. V was clipped by 5 bases and J by 5 bases, with 9 bases between them. Germline CDR1 SGHAT, CDR2 FQNNGV. The CDR3 extends over 12 amino acids. The PCR had 60 Vbeta and 13 Jbeta primers. Clones were sequenced by immunoSEQ multiplex PCR, and TCRdb holds only the in-frame ones, with some missing. The sample has about 120,000 clones; about 73% are singletons. The sample taken for sequencing was PBMCs. The origin of this receptor is a woman between 40 and 55 years old in good health and CMV-seronegative. The gene calls are TRBV11-2 and TRBJ2-5; TRBD1 is a possible D gene (5 bases). The CDR3 DNA is TGTGCCAGCAGCCAGCAGGGTGAGACCCAGTACTTC. Protein: CASSQQGETQYF.